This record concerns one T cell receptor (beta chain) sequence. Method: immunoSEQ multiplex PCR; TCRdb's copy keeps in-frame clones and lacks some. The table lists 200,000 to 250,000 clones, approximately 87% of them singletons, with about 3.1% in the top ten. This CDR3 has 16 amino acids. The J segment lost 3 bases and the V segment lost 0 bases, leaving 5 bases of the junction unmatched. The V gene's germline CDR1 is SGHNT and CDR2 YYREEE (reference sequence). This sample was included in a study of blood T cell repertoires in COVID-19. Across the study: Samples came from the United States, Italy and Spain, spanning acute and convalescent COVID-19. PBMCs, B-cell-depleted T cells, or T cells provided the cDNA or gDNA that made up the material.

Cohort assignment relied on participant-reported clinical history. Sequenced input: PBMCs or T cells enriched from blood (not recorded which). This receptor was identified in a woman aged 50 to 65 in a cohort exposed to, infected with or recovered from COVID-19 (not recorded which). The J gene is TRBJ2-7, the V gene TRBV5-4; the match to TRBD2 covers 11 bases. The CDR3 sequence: CASSLATSGGFYEQYF. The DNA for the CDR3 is TGTGCCAGCAGCTTGGCCACTAGCGGGGGTTTCTACGAGCAGTACTTC.